This T cell receptor (beta chain) appears in the sequencing data of a study of neurological immune-mediated disorders. This clonotype was seen repeatedly, ten times or more. TCRdb redid the calling of the 5' RACE reads with MiXCR, one entry per CDR3 protein. This sample yields 85,000 to 110,000 distinct CDR3 sequences, of which roughly a tenth are seen a single time; 2.5% to 4% belongs to the top ten. Time point reported: longitudinal time-point 3. Germline lookup yields CDR1 SGDLS and CDR2 YYNGEE. Trimming shortened V by 1 base and J by 3 bases, and 8 bases separated the two germline ends. The CDR3 loop spans 14 amino acids.

The rearrangement uses TRBV9 and TRBJ2-1, with a tentative D call TRBD2 (6 bases). This sequence was found in a female donor with HTLV-1-associated myelopathy (HAM/TSP). The sequenced material came from PBMCs. CDR3 loop: CASSVLARYNEQFF. The CDR3 nucleotides read TGTGCCAGCAGCGTACTAGCGCGCTACAATGAGCAGTTCTTC.